This TCR beta chain emerged from a study of Ad26.COV2.S vaccination and SARS-CoV-2 variants. This CDR3 is 16 amino acids long. The germline gives CDR1 SGHKS, CDR2 YYEKEE (reference sequence). The germline V and J ends were trimmed by 3 bases and 0 bases, with 13 bases remaining between them. In this sample, this clone turned up once. No antigen is known for it. Findings and caveats of the study: Vaccinated and placebo-treated recipients had similar non-spike TCR breadth.

The data were produced by immunoSEQ multiplex PCR, yet TCRdb's version contains in-frame clones alone and is incomplete. The repertoire holds tens of thousands of clones, with 65% to 90% as singletons. The material sequenced was peripheral blood, taken after recovery from COVID-19. V gene TRBV5-5 combines with J gene TRBJ1-5; D is unclear. This TCR came from a human donor who had recovered from COVID-19. The CDR3 sequence: CASSSGLMYSNQPQHF. Here the CDR3 DNA reads TGTGCCAGCAGCTCAGGACTGATGTATAGCAATCAGCCCCAGCATTTT. The variable domain in full, completed from reference TRBV5-5 and TRBJ1-5, reads DAGVTQSPTHLIKTRGQQVTLRCSPISGHKSVSWYQQVLGQGPQFIFQYYEKEERGRGNFPDRFSARQFPNYSSELNVNALLLGDSALYLCASSSGLMYSNQPQHFGDGTRLSIL.